This T cell receptor beta chain derives from a study of T-cell reconstitution after alpha-beta-depleted transplantation in children. Unique molecular identifiers were incorporated into the prepared TCRbeta library. TCRdb called the PCR reads again in MiXCR, with one record for every CDR3 protein. The table includes about 540,000 distinct CDR3 sequences, roughly 18% detected once. Deletions cut 4 bases from V and 1 base from J, with 14 bases between. From germline, CDR1 is SGHKS and CDR2 YYEKEE (reference sequence). This CDR3 is built from 15 residues. This chain joins TRBV5-5 and TRBJ1-1; D not resolved. This sequence was found in a human donor who donated a stem cell graft to a child with acute lymphoblastic leukemia. The sequences come from PBMCs from the stem cell graft donor, collected from the stem cell graft. This CDR3 reads CASSARPAENTEAFF. The DNA for the CDR3 is TGTGCCAGCAGCGCCCGGCCGGCCGAGAACACTGAAGCTTTCTTT.